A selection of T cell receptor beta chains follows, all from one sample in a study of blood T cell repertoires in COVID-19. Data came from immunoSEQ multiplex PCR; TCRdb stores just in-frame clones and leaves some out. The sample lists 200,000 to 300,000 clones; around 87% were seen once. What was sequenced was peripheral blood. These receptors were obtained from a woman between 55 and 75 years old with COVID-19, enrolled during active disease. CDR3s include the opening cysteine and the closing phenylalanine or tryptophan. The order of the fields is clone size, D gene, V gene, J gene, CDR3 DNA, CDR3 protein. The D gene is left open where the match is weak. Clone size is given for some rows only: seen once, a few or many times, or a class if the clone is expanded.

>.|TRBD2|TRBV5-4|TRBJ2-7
TGTGCCAGCAGCTTGCCTAGCGGGTACTCCTACGAGCAGTACTTC
CASSLPSGYSYEQYF
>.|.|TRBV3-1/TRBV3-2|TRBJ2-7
TGTGCCAGCAGCTTTAGCAGGGGGGCCTACGAGCAGTACTTC
CASSFSRGAYEQYF
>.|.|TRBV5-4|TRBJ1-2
TGTGCCAGCAGCCGAAATATACAGGGTATACACTATGGCTACACCTTC
CASSRNIQGIHYGYTF
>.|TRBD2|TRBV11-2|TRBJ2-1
TGTGCCAGCAGCTCCGGGACTAGCGGGAGTAATGAGCAGTTCTTC
CASSSGTSGSNEQFF
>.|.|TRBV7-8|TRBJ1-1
TGTGCCAGCAGATCAGGGTCGGTGGCTGGTAGGAACACTGAAGCTTTCTTT
CASRSGSVAGRNTEAFF
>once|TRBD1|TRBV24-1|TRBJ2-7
TGTGCCACCAGAAGGGGACAGGGTTCCTACGAGCAGTACTTC
CATRRGQGSYEQYF
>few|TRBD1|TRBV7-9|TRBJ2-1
TGTGCCAGCAGGCCTGGGACAGGGGTACTAGCGTCGCAGTTCTTC
CASRPGTGVLASQFF
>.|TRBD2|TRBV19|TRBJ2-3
TGTGCCAGTAGTATCGAGACTAGCGGGACCCTTGCAGATACGCAGTATTTT
CASSIETSGTLADTQYF
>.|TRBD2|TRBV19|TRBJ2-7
TGTGCCAGTAGGATGGCGGGAGGCTCCTACGAGCAGTACTTC
CASRMAGGSYEQYF
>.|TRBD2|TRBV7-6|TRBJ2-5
TGTGCCAGCAGTCTTAGTCAGCCTAGCGGGAGATTGGAGACCCAGTACTTC
CASSLSQPSGRLETQYF
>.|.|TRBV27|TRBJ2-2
.
CPGRLLCQQTIHGSPSGELFF